This TCR beta chain was profiled in a study of cytomegalovirus exposure and HLA in healthy donors. As to this clone: Its antigen is unknown. An end of the junction does not agree with germline; a read error may underlie this.

60 Vbeta and 13 Jbeta primers were used in PCR. Clones were sequenced by immunoSEQ multiplex PCR, and TCRdb holds only the in-frame ones, with some missing. The data hold approximately 160,000 clones, with approximately 84% observed a single time. Study-wide results and caveats: In a later analysis, V- and J-gene trimming of beta chains associated with a DCLRE1C missense variant, replicated independently. Immune exposure information available was restricted to CMV serostatus.

In germline, CDR1 is SSHAT, CDR2 FNYEAQ (reference sequence). The CDR3 totals 13 residues. The V and J genes are TRBV7-7 and TRBJ2-1; 7 bases line up with TRBD1. Source material: PBMCs. The clonotype comes from a boy younger than 10 in good health and CMV-seronegative. The CDR3 bases are TGTGCTAGCAGCTTATCAGGGGGCAATGAGCAGTTCTTC. Encoded protein: CASSLSGGNEQFF.